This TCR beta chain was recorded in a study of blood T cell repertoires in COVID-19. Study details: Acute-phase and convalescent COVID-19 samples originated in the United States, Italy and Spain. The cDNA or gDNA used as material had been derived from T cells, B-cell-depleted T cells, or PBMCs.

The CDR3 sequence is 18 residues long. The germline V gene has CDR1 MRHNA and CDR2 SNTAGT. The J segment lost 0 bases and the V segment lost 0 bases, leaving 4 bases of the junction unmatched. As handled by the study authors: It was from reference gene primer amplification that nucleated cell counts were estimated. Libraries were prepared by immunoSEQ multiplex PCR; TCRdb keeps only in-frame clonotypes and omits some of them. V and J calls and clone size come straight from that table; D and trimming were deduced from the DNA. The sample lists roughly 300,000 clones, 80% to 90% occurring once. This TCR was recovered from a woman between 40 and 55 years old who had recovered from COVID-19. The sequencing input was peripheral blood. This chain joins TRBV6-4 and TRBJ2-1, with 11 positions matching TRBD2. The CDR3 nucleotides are TGTGCCAGCAGTGACTCGAAGCTAGCGGGGGGCTCCTACAATGAGCAGTTCTTC. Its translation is CASSDSKLAGGSYNEQFF.